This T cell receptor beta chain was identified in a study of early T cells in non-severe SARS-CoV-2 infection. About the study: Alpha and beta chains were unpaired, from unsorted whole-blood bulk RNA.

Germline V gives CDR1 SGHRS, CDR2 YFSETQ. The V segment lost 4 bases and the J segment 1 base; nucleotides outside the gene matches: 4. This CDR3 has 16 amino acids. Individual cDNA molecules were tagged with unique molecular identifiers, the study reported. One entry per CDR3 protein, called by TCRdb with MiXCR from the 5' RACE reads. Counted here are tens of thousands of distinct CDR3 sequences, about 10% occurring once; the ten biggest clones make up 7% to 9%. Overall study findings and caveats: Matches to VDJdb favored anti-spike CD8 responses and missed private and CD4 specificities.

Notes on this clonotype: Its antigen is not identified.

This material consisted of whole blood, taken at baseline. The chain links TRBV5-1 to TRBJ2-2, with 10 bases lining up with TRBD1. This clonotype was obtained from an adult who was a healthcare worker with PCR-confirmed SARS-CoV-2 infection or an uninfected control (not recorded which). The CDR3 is CASSIGDRGNTGELFF. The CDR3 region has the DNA TGCGCCAGCAGCATTGGGGACAGGGGGAACACCGGGGAGCTGTTTTTT.